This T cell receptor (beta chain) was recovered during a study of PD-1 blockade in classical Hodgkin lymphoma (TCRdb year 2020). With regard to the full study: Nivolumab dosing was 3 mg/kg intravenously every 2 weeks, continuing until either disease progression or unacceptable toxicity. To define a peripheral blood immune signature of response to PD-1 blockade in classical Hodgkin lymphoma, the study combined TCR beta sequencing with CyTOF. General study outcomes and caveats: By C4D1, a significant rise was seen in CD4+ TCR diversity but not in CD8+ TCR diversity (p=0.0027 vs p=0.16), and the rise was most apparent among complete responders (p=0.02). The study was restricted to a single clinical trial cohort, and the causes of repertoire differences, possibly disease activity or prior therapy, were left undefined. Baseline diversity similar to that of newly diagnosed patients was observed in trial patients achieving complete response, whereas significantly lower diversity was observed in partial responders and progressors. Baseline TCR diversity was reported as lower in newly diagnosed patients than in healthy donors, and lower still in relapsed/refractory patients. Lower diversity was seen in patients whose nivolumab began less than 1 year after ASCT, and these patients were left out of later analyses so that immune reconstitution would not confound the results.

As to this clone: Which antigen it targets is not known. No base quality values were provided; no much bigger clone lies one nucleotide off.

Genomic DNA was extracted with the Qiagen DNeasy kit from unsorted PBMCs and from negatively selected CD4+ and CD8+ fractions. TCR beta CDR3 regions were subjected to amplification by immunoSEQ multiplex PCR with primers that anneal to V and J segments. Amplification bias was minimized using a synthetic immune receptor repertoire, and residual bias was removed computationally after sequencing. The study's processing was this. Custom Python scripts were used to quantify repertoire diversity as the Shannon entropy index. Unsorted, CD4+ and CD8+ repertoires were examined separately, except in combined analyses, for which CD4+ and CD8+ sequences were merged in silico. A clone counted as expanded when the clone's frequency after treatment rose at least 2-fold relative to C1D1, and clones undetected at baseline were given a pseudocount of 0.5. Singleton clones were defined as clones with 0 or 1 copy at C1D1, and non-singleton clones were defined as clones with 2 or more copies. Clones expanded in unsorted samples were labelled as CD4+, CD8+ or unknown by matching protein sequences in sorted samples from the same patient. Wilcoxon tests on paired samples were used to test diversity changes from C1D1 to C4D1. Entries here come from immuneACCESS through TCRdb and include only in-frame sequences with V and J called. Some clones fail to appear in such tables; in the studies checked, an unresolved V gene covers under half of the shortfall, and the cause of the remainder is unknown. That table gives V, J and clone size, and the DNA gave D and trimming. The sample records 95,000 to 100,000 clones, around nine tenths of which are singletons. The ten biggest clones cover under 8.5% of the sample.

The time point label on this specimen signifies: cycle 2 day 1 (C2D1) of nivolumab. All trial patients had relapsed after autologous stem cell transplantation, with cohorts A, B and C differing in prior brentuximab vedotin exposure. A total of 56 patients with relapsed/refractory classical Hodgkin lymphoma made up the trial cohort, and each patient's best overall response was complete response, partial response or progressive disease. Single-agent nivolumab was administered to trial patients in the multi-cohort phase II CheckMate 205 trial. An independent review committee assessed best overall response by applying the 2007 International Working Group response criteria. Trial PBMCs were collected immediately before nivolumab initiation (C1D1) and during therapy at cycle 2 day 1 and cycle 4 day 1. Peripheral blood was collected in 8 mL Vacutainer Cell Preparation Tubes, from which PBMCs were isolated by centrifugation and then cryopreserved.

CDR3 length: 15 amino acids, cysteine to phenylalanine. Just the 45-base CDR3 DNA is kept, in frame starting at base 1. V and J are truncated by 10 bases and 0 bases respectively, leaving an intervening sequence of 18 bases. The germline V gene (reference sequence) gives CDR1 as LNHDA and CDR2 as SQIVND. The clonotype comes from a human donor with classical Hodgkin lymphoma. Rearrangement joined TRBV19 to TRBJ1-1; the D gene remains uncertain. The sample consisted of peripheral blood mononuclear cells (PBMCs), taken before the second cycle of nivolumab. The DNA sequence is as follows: TGTGCCACCCAGCGTGGCGACTGGATGAACACTGAAGCTTTCTTT. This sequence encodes CATQRGDWMNTEAFF.